This T cell receptor beta chain comes out of a study of blood T cell repertoires in COVID-19. Clones were read by immunoSEQ multiplex PCR, and TCRdb kept only the in-frame ones, dropping some. The top ten hold approximately 8% of the sample, which has about 200,000 clones, more than 80% seen once. This clone was detected only once. The CDR3 extends over 16 amino acids. Germline V lookup: CDR1 MGHRA, CDR2 YSYEKL. V gave up 1 base and J gave up 5 bases; unmatched junction bases: 5. The V gene is TRBV4-1, the J gene TRBJ2-2, with TRBD2 identical over 9 bases. The TCR sequence derives from a woman under 30 who had recovered from COVID-19. Sequencing used PBMCs or T cells enriched from blood (not recorded which). CDR3 nucleotides: TGCGCCAGCAGCCAAGTGCCCGCGGGGGGGACCGGGGAGCTGTTTTTT. Translating it yields CASSQVPAGGTGELFF.